This TCR beta chain was recovered during a study of CD39 and CD103 CD8 tumor-infiltrating T cells. Study-wide context: An ovarian cancer patient and a couple of HNSCC patients had repertoire comparisons shown.

Sequenced by immunoSEQ multiplex PCR; TCRdb stores in-frame clones only, minus some. Of thousands of clones listed, more than 55% were seen once; the top ten hold approximately 12%. Patients were not receiving therapy at sample collection. This CDR3 is 11 amino acids long. Trimming pared 10 bases from V and 6 bases from J, leaving 9 bases between. Per the germline V gene, CDR1 is MGHDK and CDR2 is SYGVNS. Material for sequencing was CD8+ T cells sorted from blood. Subset reported: total memory CD8 T cells (CD45RA-CCR7+/-) from blood or uninvolved lymph node. This TCR derives from a human donor with head and neck squamous cell carcinoma. The V and J genes are TRBV25-1 and TRBJ2-2; D gene uncertain. The CDR3 nucleotides are TGTGCCACCTCGAGCCCCGGGGAGCTGTTTTTT. This translates into CATSSPGELFF. Filled out from reference TRBV25-1 and TRBJ2-2, the complete variable domain reads EADIYQTPRYLVIGTGKKITLECSQTMGHDKMYWYQQDPGMELHLIHYSYGVNSTEKGDLSSESTVSRIRTEHFPLTLESARPSHTSQYLCATSSPGELFFGEGSRLTVL.